This TCR beta chain was recorded in a study of cytomegalovirus exposure and HLA in healthy donors. Overall study: Most genotyped donors, 81% of more than 300, had Caucasian-associated genetic ancestry.

Overall study results and limits: TCR beta sequences reportedly predicted the HLA-A and HLA-B alleles of most subjects accurately. Several of the most significant clusters were apparently associated with common viral pathogens in a later analysis. In a later analysis, DRB1 alleles had the most associated TCRs; HLA-C alleles the fewest.

This clone was detected only a few times. Its cognate antigen is unknown. Germline CDR1 MNHEY, CDR2 SMNVEV (reference sequence). The V and J ends lost 5 bases and 1 base respectively, with 14 bases between them. The CDR3 is made up of 15 amino acids. It was with 60 Vbeta and 13 Jbeta primers that the PCR ran. The repertoire was sequenced with immunoSEQ multiplex PCR; TCRdb's copy has only in-frame clones and lacks some. Altogether about 85,000 clones are present, 67% being singletons, with the ten largest covering 2.1%. The sample consisted of PBMCs. This chain links TRBV27 with TRBJ1-2; TRBD1 might be the D (6 bases). This clonotype was obtained from a man aged 25 to 40 in good health and CMV-seronegative. DNA for the CDR3: TGTGCCAGCAGTCCGCGGGCAGGGGATAACTATGGCTACACCTTC. Translating gives CASSPRAGDNYGYTF.